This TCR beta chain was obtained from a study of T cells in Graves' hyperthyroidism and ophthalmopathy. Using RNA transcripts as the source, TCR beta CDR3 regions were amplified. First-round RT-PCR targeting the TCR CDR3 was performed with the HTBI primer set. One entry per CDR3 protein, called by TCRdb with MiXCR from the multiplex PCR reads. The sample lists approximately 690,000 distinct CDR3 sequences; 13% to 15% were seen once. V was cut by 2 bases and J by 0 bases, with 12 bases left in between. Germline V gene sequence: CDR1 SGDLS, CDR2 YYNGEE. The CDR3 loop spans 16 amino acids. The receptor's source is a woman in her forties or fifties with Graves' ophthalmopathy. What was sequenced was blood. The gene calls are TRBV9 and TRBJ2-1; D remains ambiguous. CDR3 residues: CASSVTVRSSYNEQFF. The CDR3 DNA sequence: TGTGCCAGCAGCGTGACGGTCAGGAGCTCCTACAATGAGCAGTTCTTC.